The T cell receptor beta chain under discussion was sequenced for a study of cytomegalovirus exposure and HLA in healthy donors. Study-level findings and limits: TCR beta chains numbering more than 150 were designated cytomegalovirus-associated. Most TCRs appeared rarely, but some public TCRs recurred in many donors.

Trimming removed 5 bases from V and 8 bases from J; junction bases left unmatched: 5. The germline V gene has CDR1 SGHAT and CDR2 FQNNGV. The CDR3 covers 15 residues. Notes on this clone: The antigen is undetermined.

The method was immunoSEQ multiplex PCR; TCRdb's version includes in-frame clones alone and lacks a portion of them. The repertoire holds about 150,000 clones, with 70% to 90% as singletons. The clonotype originates from a human donor in good health. The V and J genes are TRBV11-2 and TRBJ2-1; 14 bases line up with TRBD2. Sequencing input: PBMCs. This CDR3 is CASSPGTSGSYEQFF. CDR3 coding DNA: TGTGCCAGCAGCCCAGGGACTAGCGGGAGTTATGAGCAGTTCTTC.